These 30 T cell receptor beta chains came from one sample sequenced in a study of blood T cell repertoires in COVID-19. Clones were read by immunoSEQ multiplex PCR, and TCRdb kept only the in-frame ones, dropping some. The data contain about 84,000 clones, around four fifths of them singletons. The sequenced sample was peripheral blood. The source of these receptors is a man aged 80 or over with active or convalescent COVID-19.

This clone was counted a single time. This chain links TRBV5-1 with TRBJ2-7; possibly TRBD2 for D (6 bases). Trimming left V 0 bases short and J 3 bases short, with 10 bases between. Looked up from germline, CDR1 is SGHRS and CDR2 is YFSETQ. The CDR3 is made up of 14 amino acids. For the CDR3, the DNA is TGCGCCAGCAGCTTGGAGCCGGGACTCTACGAGCAGTACTTC. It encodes CASSLEPGLYEQYF.

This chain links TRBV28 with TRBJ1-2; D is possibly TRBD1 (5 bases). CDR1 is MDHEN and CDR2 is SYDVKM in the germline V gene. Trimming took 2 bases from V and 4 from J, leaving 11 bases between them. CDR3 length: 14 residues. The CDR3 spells CASSLPGRAYGYTF. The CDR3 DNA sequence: TGTGCCAGCAGTTTACCTGGCAGGGCCTATGGCTACACCTTC.

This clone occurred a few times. This CDR3 is CASSERQGGYGYTF. The CDR3 DNA reads TGCGCCAGCAGTGAACGGCAGGGCGGCTATGGCTACACCTTC. The gene calls are TRBV10-2 and TRBJ1-2, with D tentatively TRBD1 (5 bases). The CDR3 spans 14 residues. Looked up from germline, CDR1 is WSHSY and CDR2 is SAAADI. V shed 3 bases and J shed 4 bases, with 12 bases lying between them.

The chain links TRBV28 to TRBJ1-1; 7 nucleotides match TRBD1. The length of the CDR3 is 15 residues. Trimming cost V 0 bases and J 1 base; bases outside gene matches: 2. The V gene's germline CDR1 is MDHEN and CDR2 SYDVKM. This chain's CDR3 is CASSLWWTGNTEAFF. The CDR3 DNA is TGTGCCAGCAGTTTATGGTGGACAGGGAACACTGAAGCTTTCTTT.

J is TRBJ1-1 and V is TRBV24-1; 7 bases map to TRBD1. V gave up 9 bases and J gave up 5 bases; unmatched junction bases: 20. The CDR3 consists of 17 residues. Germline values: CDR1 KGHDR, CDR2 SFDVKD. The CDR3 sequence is CATLTSGLSTGATEAFF. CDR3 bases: TGTGCCACCTTAACTTCCGGCCTTTCAACAGGGGCAACTGAAGCTTTCTTT.

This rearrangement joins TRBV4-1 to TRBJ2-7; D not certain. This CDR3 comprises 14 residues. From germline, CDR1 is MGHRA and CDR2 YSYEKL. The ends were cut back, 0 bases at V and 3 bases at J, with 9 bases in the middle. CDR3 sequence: CASSQESSSYEQYF. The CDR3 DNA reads TGCGCCAGCAGCCAAGAAAGCTCTAGCTACGAGCAGTACTTC.

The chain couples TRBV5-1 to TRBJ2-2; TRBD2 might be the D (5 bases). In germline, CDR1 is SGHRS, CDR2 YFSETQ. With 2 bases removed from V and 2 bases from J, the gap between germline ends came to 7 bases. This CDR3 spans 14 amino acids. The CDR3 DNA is TGCGCCAGCAGCTTAGGACTCAACACCGGGGAGCTGTTTTTT. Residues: CASSLGLNTGELFF.

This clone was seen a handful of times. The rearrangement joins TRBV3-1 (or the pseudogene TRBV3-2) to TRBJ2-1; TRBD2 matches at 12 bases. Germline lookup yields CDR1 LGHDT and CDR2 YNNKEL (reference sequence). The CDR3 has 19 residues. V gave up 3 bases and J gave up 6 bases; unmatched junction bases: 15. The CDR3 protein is CASSQRLLGLAGRSNEQFF. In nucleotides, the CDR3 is TGTGCCAGCAGCCAGCGCCTCCTTGGACTAGCGGGGCGGTCCAATGAGCAGTTCTTC.

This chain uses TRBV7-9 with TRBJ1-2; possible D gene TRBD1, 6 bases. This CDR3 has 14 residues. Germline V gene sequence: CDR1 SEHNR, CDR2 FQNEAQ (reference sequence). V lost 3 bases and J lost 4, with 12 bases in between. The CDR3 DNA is TGTGCCAGCAGCTTGGCAGGGGACGCCTATGGCTACACCTTC. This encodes CASSLAGDAYGYTF.

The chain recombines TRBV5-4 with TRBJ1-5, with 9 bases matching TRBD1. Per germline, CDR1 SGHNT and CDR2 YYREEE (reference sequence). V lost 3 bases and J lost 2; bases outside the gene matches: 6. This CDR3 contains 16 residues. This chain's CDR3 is CASSWTGEGGNQPQHF. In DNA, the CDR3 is TGTGCCAGCAGCTGGACAGGGGAGGGAGGCAATCAGCCCCAGCATTTT.

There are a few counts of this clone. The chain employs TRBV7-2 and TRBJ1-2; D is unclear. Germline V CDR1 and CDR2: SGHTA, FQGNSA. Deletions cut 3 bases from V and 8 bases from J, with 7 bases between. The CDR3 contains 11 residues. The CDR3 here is CASSFRGGYTF. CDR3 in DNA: TGTGCCAGCAGCTTCCGGGGAGGCTACACCTTC.

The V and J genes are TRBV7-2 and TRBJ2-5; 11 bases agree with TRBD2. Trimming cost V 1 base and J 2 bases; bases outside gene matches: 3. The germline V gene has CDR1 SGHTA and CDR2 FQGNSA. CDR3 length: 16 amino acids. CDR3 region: CASSLGLAGRQETQYF. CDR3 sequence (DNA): TGTGCCAGCAGCTTAGGACTAGCGGGAAGGCAAGAGACCCAGTACTTC.

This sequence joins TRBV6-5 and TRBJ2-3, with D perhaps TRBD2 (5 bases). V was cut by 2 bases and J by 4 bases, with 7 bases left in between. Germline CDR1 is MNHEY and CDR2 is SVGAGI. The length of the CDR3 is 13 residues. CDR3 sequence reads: CASSYDGADTQYF. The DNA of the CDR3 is TGTGCCAGCAGTTACGACGGGGCAGATACGCAGTATTTT.

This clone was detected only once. In DNA form, the CDR3 reads TGTGCCAGCTCACCCGAGGATCGGTCACCCCTCCACTTT. It translates to CASSPEDRSPLHF. The chain carries TRBV18 and TRBJ1-6; no reliable D call. V dropped 3 bases and J dropped 10 bases, with 10 bases sitting between them. Germline lookup yields CDR1 KGHSH and CDR2 LQKENI. The CDR3 extends over 13 amino acids.

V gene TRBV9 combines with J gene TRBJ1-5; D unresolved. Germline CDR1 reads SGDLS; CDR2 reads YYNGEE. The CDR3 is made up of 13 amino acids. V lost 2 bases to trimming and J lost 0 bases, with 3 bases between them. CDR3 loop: CASSVYSNQPQHF. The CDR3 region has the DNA TGTGCCAGCAGCGTGTATAGCAATCAGCCCCAGCATTTT.

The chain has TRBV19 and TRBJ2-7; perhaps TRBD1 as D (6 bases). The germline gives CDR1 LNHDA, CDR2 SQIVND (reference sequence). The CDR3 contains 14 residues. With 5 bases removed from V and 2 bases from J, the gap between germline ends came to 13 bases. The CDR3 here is CASSSGTSTYEQYF. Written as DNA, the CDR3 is TGTGCCAGTAGTTCGGGGACATCAACCTACGAGCAGTACTTC.

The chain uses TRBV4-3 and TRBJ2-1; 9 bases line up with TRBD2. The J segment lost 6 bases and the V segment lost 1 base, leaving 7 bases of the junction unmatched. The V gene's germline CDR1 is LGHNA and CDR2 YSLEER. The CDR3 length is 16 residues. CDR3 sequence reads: CASSQVSGLASNEQFF. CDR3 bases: TGCGCCAGCAGCCAAGTATCGGGACTAGCATCCAATGAGCAGTTCTTC.

The CDR3 DNA reads as TGTGCCAGCGGCCCCGGGGCTAATGAAAAACTGTTTTTT. Encoded protein: CASGPGANEKLFF. The V and J genes are TRBV12-3 or TRBV12-4 and TRBJ1-4, with D unclear. The CDR3 runs 13 residues. V shed 8 bases and J shed 3 bases, with 10 bases lying between them.

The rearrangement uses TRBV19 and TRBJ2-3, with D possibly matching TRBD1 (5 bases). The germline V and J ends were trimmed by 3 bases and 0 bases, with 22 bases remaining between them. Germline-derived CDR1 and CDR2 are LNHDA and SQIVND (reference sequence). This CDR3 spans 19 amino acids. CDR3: CASSMIGESLYSSTDTQYF. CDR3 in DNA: TGTGCCAGTAGTATGATAGGGGAATCCCTTTATAGCAGCACAGATACGCAGTATTTT.

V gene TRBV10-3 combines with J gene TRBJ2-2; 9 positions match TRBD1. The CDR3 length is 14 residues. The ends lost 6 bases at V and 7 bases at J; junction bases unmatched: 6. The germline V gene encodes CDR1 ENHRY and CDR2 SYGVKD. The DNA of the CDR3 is TGTGCCATCAGCGGGACAGGGATGGACGGGGAGCTGTTTTTT. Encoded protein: CAISGTGMDGELFF.

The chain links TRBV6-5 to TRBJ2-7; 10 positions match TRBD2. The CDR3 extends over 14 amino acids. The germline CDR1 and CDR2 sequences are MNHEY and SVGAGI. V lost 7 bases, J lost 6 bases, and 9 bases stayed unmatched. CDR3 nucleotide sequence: TGTGCCAGCATAGTCTCCAGCGGGAGGGTCGAGCAGTACTTC. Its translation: CASIVSSGRVEQYF.

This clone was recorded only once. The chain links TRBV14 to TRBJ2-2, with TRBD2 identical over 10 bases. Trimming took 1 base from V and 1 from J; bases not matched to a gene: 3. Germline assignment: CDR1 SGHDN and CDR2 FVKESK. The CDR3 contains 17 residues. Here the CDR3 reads CASSQGWTSGNTGELFF. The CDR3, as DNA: TGTGCCAGCAGCCAAGGGTGGACTAGCGGGAACACCGGGGAGCTGTTTTTT.

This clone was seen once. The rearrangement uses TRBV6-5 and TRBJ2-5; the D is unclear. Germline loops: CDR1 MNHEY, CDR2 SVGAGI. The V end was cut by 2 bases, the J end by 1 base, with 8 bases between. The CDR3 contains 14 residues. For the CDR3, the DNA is TGTGCCAGCAGTTACAGAACTTCCCAAGAGACCCAGTACTTC. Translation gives CASSYRTSQETQYF.

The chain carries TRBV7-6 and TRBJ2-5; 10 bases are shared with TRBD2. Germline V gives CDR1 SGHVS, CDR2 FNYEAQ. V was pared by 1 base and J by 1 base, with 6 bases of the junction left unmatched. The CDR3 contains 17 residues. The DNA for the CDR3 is TGTGCCAGCAGCTTAGAGTCCGGACTAGCGGTCCAAGAGACCCAGTACTTC. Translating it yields CASSLESGLAVQETQYF.

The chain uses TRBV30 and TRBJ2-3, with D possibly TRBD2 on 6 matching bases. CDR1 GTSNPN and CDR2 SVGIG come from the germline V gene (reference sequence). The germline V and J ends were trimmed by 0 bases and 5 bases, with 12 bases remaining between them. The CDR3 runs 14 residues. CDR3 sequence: CAWSVRLDRDTQYF. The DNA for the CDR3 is TGTGCCTGGAGTGTACGACTAGACAGAGATACGCAGTATTTT.

The CDR3 DNA follows: TGTGCCAGCAGCCAAGGGCGGGGCCGAAACAATGAGCAGTTCTTC. Translation gives CASSQGRGRNNEQFF. The V call is TRBV4-2, the J call TRBJ2-1, with D perhaps TRBD2 (6 bases). Germline V lookup: CDR1 LGHNA, CDR2 YNFKEQ. CDR3 length equals 15 residues. The V gene lost 1 base and the J gene lost 5 bases, with 12 bases spanning the gap.

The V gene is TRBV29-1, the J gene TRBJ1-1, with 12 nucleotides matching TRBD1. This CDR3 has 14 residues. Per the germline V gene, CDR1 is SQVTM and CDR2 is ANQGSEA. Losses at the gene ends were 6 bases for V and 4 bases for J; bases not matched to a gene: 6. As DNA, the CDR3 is TGCAGCGTAGTGGGACAGGGGGCGAGCACTGAAGCTTTCTTT. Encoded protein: CSVVGQGASTEAFF.

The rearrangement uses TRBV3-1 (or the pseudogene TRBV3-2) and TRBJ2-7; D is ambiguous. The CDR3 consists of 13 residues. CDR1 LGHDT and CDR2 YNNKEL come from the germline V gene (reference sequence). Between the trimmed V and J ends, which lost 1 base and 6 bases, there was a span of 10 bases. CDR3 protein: CASSQGPGREQYF. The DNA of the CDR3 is TGTGCCAGCAGCCAAGGACCTGGGCGCGAGCAGTACTTC.

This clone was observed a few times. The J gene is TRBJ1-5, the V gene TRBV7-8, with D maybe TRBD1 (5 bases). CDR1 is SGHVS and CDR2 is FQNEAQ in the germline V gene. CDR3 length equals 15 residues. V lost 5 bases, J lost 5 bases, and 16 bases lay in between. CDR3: CASSQNQGTHQPQHF. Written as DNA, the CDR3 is TGTGCCAGCAGCCAAAACCAGGGAACACATCAGCCCCAGCATTTT. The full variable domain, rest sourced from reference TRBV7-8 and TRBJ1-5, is GAGVSQSPRYKVAKRGQDVALRCDPISGHVSLFWYQQALGQGPEFLTYFQNEAQLDKSGLPSDRFFAERPEGSVSTLKIQRTQQEDSAVYLCASSQNQGTHQPQHFGDGTRLSIL.

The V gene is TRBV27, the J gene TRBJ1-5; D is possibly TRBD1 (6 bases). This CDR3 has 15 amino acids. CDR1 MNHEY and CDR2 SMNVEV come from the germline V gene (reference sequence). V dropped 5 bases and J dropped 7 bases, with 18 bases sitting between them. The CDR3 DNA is TGTGCCAGCAGTCGAACCTCCTCCAGGGGACAGCCCCAGCATTTT. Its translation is CASSRTSSRGQPQHF.